The rows below give T cell receptor beta chains drawn from one sample of a study of STAT5B mutations in CD4+ large granular lymphocyte leukemia. This table comes from immunoSEQ multiplex PCR, and its TCRdb copy is limited to in-frame clones, with some not included. The sample contains 25,000 to 35,000 clones, around 66% of which appear only once. Sequencing was performed on CD4+ T cells from blood buffy coats. The receptors originated from a human donor in good health. CDR3s include the opening cysteine and the closing phenylalanine or tryptophan. D genes are given only for firm matches. Clone size is not always given. Where it is, it says once, few, many or a class for expanded clones.

>TRBJ2-3|TRBV6-6|-|-
TGTGCCAGCACAGATACGCAGTATTTT
CASTDTQYF
>TRBJ1-1|TRBV4-2|-|-
TGTGCCAGCAGCCAAGATGGCGGGGGGCATACGAACACTGAAGCTTTCTTT
CASSQDGGGHTNTEAFF
>TRBJ1-2|TRBV5-4|-|-
TGTGCCAGCAGCTTGCCGGGTCGCGGCTACACCTTC
CASSLPGRGYTF
>TRBJ1-1|TRBV21-1|-|-
TGTGCCAGCAGCCCAACGGGAAGGACAGCTTCCTGGGACACTGAAGCTTTCTTT
CASSPTGRTASWDTEAFF
>TRBJ2-2|TRBV5-1|-|TRBD1
TGCGCCAGCAGCTTACCTGGACAGGGAACGAACACCGGGGAGCTGTTTTTT
CASSLPGQGTNTGELFF
>TRBJ2-2|TRBV19|once|-
TGTGCCAGTAGTATCGGGACACCTAACACCGGGGAGCTGTTTTTT
CASSIGTPNTGELFF
>TRBJ1-2|TRBV28|few|-
TGTGCCAGCAGTCTCGGGACTGGGGGAATCTATGGCTACACCTTC
CASSLGTGGIYGYTF
>TRBJ2-3|TRBV18|-|-
TGTGCCAGCTCACCTTCCGGGCTCCCGGCGGCAGATACGCAGTATTTT
CASSPSGLPAADTQYF
>TRBJ2-3|TRBV10-3|-|TRBD2
TGTGCCACGCAAGCGGGGGGGGGAACAGATACGCAGTATTTT
CATQAGGGTDTQYF
>TRBJ2-5|TRBV10-1|-|TRBD2
TGCGCCAGCAGTGACATGGCTAGCGGGGGTGAGACCCAGTACTTC
CASSDMASGGETQYF
>TRBJ1-5|TRBV19|-|TRBD1
TGTGCCAGTAGTCTCGGGACAGGGGGCGGGTGGCCCCAGCATTTT
CASSLGTGGGWPQHF
>TRBJ2-4|TRBV7-2|-|TRBD1
TGTGCCAGCAGCTTAGCCCAGGGGGTTCAGTACTTC
CASSLAQGVQYF
>TRBJ1-5|TRBV28|-|TRBD1
TGTGCCAGCAGAGAGGGGACAGCTTGGGGTCAGCCCCAGCATTTT
CASREGTAWGQPQHF
>TRBJ2-3|TRBV30|-|-
TGTGCCTGGAGTGTAGCTGGCACAGATACGCAGTATTTT
CAWSVAGTDTQYF
>TRBJ2-1|TRBV11-2|-|TRBD2
TGTGCCAGCAGCTCGACTAGCGGGGGGAGCAATGAGCAGTTCTTC
CASSSTSGGSNEQFF
>TRBJ1-5|TRBV9|-|-
TGTGCCAGCAGCGTAGGACAGGGCAATCAGCCCCAGCATTTT
CASSVGQGNQPQHF
>TRBJ2-3|TRBV5-1|-|TRBD2
TGCGCCAGCAGCTTGGAGGGTAGCGGGGGAGATACGCAGTATTTT
CASSLEGSGGDTQYF
>TRBJ1-2|TRBV7-8|-|TRBD1
TGTGCCAGCAGCTTGGGACAGGGGGGAAACTATGGCTACACCTTC
CASSLGQGGNYGYTF
>TRBJ1-4|TRBV2|-|-
TGTGCCAGCACCTCCGGGGTGCCTAATGAAAAACTGTTTTTT
CASTSGVPNEKLFF
>TRBJ2-3|TRBV5-1|-|TRBD2
TGCGCCAGCAGCCCTTTTGGGCGGGGGGGCCCAGATACGCAGTATTTT
CASSPFGRGGPDTQYF
>TRBJ2-7|TRBV15|-|TRBD2
TGTGCCACCAGCAGGAGCGGGGGGGGGACCTCCTACGAGCAGTACTTC
CATSRSGGGTSYEQYF
>TRBJ2-3|TRBV19|-|-
TGTGCCAGTAGTATAGGACAAGGACGGAGCACAGATACGCAGTATTTT
CASSIGQGRSTDTQYF
>TRBJ1-4|TRBV19|-|-
TGTGCCAGTAGCACAGGGCAGGGCTGGGCTAATGAAAAACTGTTTTTT
CASSTGQGWANEKLFF
>TRBJ1-2|TRBV6-1|few|-
TGTGCCGTTAGGGCCGTGAACTATGGCTACACCTTC
CAVRAVNYGYTF
>TRBJ1-1|TRBV2|few|-
TGTGCCAGCAGTGACCCCCAGTATGAAGCTTTCTTT
CASSDPQYEAFF
>TRBJ2-6|TRBV9|-|-
TGTGCCAGCACCAGGGAAGACTCTGGGGCCAACGTCCTGACTTTC
CASTREDSGANVLTF
>TRBJ2-7|TRBV7-3|-|TRBD2
TGTGCCAGCAGCTGGATACCGGGACTAGCGGGGAAATACTCCTACGAGCAGTACTTC
CASSWIPGLAGKYSYEQYF
>TRBJ2-5|TRBV5-4|-|TRBD1
TGTGCCAGCAGCTGGGGGACAGGGGGCGTGGAGACCCAGTACTTC
CASSWGTGGVETQYF
>TRBJ1-2|TRBV29-1|-|-
TGCAGCGTTGAAAGGGCCTCCCGGGGTGGCTACACCTTC
CSVERASRGGYTF
>TRBJ1-5|TRBV27|few|-
TGTGCCAGTAGGGCGGGGGTCGGCAATCAGCCCCAGCATTTT
CASRAGVGNQPQHF
>TRBJ2-7|TRBV7-9|-|-
TGTGCCAGCAGCTCACGCTACGAGCAGTACTTC
CASSSRYEQYF
>TRBJ1-4|TRBV6-6|once|-
TGTGCCAGCAGCTCCGGGGGGCTCGGTGAAAAACTGTTTTTT
CASSSGGLGEKLFF
>TRBJ2-3|TRBV18|once|-
TGTGCCAGCTCACCACTGGGGTCGTGGGGCACAGATACGCAGTATTTT
CASSPLGSWGTDTQYF
>TRBJ2-2|TRBV9|-|TRBD2
TGTGCCAGCAGCGTATTCCCCACTAGCGGAAACACCGGGGAGCTGTTTTTT
CASSVFPTSGNTGELFF
>TRBJ1-2|TRBV29-1|-|-
TGCAGCGTTAGGAGCCCATCCTATGGCTACACCTTC
CSVRSPSYGYTF
>TRBJ2-3|TRBV9|once|TRBD2
TGTGCCAGCAGCGGGACTAGTGGGGGGGGATACACAGATACGCAGTATTTT
CASSGTSGGGYTDTQYF
>TRBJ2-1|TRBV2|-|-
TGTGCCAGCGTGGGGGGTGGTGAGCAGTTCTTC
CASVGGGEQFF
>TRBJ2-1|TRBV7-9|-|TRBD1
TGTGCCAGCAGCCGTTCCGGGACAGGGTTTTTCAATGAGCAGTTCTTC
CASSRSGTGFFNEQFF
>TRBJ1-5|TRBV27|-|-
TGTGCCAGCAGTTTGGTCCGAACGGGGATTAGCAATCAGCCCCAGCATTTT
CASSLVRTGISNQPQHF
>TRBJ1-1|TRBV7-2|-|-
TGTGCCAGCAGCGAATTCGGTGGACTTGAAGCTTTCTTT
CASSEFGGLEAFF
>TRBJ2-5|TRBV7-9|-|TRBD2
TGTGCCAGCAGCTTAGCACTAGCGGGGGGGCCCCACCAAGAGACCCAGTACTTC
CASSLALAGGPHQETQYF
>TRBJ1-1|TRBV11-2|-|-
TGTGCCAGCAGCTTAGATTTGGGGGCAGCTTTCTTT
CASSLDLGAAFF
>TRBJ2-1|TRBV5-1|once|TRBD1
TGCGCCAGCACCATACAGGGGTCCGCTTCCCATGAGCAGTTCTTC
CASTIQGSASHEQFF